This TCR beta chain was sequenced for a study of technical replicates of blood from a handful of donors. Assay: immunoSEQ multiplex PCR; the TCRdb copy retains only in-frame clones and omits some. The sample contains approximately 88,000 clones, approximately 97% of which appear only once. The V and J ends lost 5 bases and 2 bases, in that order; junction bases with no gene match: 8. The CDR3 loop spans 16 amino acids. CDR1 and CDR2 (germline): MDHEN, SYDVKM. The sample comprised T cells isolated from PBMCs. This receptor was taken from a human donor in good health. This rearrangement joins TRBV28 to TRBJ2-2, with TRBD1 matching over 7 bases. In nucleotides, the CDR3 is TGTGCCAGCAGTCCCCCAGACAGGGAAAACACCGGGGAGCTGTTTTTT. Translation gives CASSPPDRENTGELFF.